The 6 T cell receptor beta chains reported below all come from one sample, sequenced in a study of shared clonotypes between healthy human individuals. Sequencing was performed with immunoSEQ multiplex PCR; in TCRdb, only in-frame clones are kept and a portion is missing. The table includes millions of clones, 95% detected once. Material: naive CD4+ T cells sorted from blood. Specified subset: CD45RA+ positively selected. Source of these receptors: a man aged 18 to 35 in good health.

Of note for this clone: The identical CDR3 is also encoded by other nucleotide sequences in the sample. The V call is TRBV10-3, the J call TRBJ2-5; 10 bases fit TRBD2. Germline CDR1 ENHRY, CDR2 SYGVKD. The CDR3 has 14 amino acids. V shed 3 bases, J shed 3 bases, and the junction held 1 base outside the gene matches. This chain's CDR3 is CAISESGREETQYF. The DNA of the CDR3 is TGTGCCATCAGTGAAAGCGGGAGGGAAGAGACCCAGTACTTC.

V gene TRBV7-2 combines with J gene TRBJ2-1; a possible D gene is TRBD1 (6 bases). V shed 5 bases and J shed 10 bases, with 15 bases lying between them. Germline-derived CDR1 and CDR2 are SGHTA and FQGNSA. The CDR3 runs 13 residues. In DNA form, the CDR3 reads TGTGCCAGCAGCCGAAATACTGACAGGGAGCAGTTCTTC. Translating gives CASSRNTDREQFF. The variable domain in full, completed from reference TRBV7-2 and TRBJ2-1, reads GAGVSQSPSNKVTEKGKDVELRCDPISGHTALYWYRQSLGQGLEFLIYFQGNSAPDKSGLPSDRFSAERTGGSVSTLTIQRTQQEDSAVYLCASSRNTDREQFFGPGTRLTVL.

Turning to this clone: Different DNA sequences within this sample yield the same CDR3. The chain employs TRBV5-1 and TRBJ2-7; a weak D match, TRBD1 (6 bases). Germline V gene sequence: CDR1 SGHRS, CDR2 YFSETQ. CDR3 length equals 14 residues. The V gene lost 0 bases and the J gene lost 3 bases, with 10 bases spanning the gap. The DNA for the CDR3 is TGCGCCAGCAGCTTGGCAGGACAGAGCTACGAGCAGTACTTC. Translated, it gives CASSLAGQSYEQYF. The full variable domain, with the rest looked up from reference TRBV5-1 and TRBJ2-7, is KAGVTQTPRYLIKTRGQQVTLSCSPISGHRSVSWYQQTPGQGLQFLFEYFSETQRNKGNFPGRFSGRQFSNSRSEMNVSTLELGDSALYLCASSLAGQSYEQYFGPGTRLTVT.

The chain uses TRBV10-3 and TRBJ1-4; 12 positions match TRBD1. Germline V gene sequence: CDR1 ENHRY, CDR2 SYGVKD. This CDR3 region has 16 residues. After removal of 3 bases from V and 8 bases from J, the junction contained 7 bases not matched to a gene. CDR3: CAISDGTGGEREKLFF. CDR3 sequence (DNA): TGTGCCATCAGTGACGGGACAGGGGGCGAAAGGGAAAAACTGTTTTTT.

V usage is TRBV6-1 and J usage is TRBJ2-7, with D uncertain. The germline V gene encodes CDR1 MNHNS and CDR2 SASEGT. The CDR3 consists of 13 residues. V was trimmed by 2 bases and J by 2 bases, leaving 7 bases between them. CDR3 coding DNA: TGTGCCAGCAGTGAAAGTGGGGCCTACGAGCAGTACTTC. Translation: CASSESGAYEQYF.

The chain recombines TRBV10-3 with TRBJ2-7, with D maybe TRBD2 (6 bases). Germline V gene sequence: CDR1 ENHRY, CDR2 SYGVKD. The CDR3 is 14 residues long. V was trimmed by 0 bases and J by 4 bases, leaving 10 bases between them. The CDR3 sequence is CAISESFSGYEQYF. DNA of the CDR3: TGTGCCATCAGTGAGTCCTTCAGCGGGTACGAGCAGTACTTC.